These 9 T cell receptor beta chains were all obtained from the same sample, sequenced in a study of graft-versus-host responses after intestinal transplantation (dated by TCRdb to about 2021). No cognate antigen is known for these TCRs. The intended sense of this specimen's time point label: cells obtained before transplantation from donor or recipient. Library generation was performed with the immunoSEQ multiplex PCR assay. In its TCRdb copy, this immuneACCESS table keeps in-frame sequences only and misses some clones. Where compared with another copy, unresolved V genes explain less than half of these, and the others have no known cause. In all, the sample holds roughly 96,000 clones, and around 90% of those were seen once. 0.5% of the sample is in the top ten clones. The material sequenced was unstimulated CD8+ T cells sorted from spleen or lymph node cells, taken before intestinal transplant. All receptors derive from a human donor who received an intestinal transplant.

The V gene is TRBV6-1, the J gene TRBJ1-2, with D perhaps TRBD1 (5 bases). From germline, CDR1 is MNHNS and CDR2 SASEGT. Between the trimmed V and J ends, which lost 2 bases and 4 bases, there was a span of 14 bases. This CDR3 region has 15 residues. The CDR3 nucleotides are TGTGCCAGCAGTGAAAGGGAGGGGTCAGGCTATGGCTACACCTTC. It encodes CASSEREGSGYGYTF.

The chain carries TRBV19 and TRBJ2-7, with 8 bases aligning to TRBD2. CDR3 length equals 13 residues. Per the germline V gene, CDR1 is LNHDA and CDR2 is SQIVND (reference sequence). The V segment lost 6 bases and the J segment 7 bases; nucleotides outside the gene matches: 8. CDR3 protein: CASRIGLAWEQYF. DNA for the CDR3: TGTGCCAGTAGGATCGGACTAGCTTGGGAGCAGTACTTC.

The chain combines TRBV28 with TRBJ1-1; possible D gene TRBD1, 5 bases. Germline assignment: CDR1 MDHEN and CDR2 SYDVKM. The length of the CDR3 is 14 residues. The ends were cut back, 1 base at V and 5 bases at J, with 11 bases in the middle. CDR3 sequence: CASSLLGGVTEAFF. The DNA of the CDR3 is TGTGCCAGCAGTTTATTGGGGGGTGTGACTGAAGCTTTCTTT.

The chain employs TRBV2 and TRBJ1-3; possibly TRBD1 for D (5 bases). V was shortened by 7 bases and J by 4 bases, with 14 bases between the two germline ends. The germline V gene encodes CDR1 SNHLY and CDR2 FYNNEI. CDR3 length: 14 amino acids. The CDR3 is CASTGQPRGNTIYF. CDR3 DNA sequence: TGTGCCAGCACTGGACAACCACGGGGAAACACCATATATTTT.

The CDR3 is CASSTTTGGNQPQHF. CDR3 sequence (DNA): TGTGCCAGCAGTACCACGACAGGGGGCAATCAGCCCCAGCATTTT. This chain connects TRBV6-5 to TRBJ1-5, with 8 bases that match TRBD1. V lost 5 bases, J lost 2 bases, and 5 bases stayed unmatched. Germline V gene data show CDR1 as MNHEY and CDR2 as SVGAGI. The CDR3 length is 15 residues.

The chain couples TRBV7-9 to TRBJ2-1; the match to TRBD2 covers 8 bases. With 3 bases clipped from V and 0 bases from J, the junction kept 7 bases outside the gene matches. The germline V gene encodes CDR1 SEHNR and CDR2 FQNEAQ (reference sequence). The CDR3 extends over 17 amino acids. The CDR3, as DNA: TGTGCCAGCAGCTTTTCTGCGACTAGCGCCTCCTACAATGAGCAGTTCTTC. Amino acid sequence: CASSFSATSASYNEQFF.

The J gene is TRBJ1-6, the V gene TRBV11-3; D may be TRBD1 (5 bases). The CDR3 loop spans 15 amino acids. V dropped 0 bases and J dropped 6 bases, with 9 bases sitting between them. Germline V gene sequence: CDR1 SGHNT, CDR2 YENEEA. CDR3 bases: TGTGCCAGCAGCTTAGAGGAGGGGCGTAATTCACCCCTCCACTTT. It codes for CASSLEEGRNSPLHF.

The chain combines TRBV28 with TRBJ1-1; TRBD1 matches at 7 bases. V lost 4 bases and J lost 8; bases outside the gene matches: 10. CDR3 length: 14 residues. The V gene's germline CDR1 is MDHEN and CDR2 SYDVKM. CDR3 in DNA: TGTGCCAGCAGTTCCCATAACGGACAGGAGGAAGCTTTCTTT. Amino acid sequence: CASSSHNGQEEAFF.

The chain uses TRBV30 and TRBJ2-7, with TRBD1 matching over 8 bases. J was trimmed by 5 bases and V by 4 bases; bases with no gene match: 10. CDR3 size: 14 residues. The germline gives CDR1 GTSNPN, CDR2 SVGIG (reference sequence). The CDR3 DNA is TGTGCCTGGACTTACTGGACAGGGAGTCACGAGCAGTACTTC. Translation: CAWTYWTGSHEQYF. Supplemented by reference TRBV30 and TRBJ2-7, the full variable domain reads SQTIHQWPATLVQPVGSPLSLECTVEGTSNPNLYWYRQAAGRGLQLLFYSVGIGQISSEVPQNLSASRPQDRQFILSSKKLLLSDSGFYLCAWTYWTGSHEQYFGPGTRLTVT.